A selection of T cell receptor beta chains follows, all from one sample in a study of T cell responses to AZD1222 COVID-19 vaccine. Clones were read by immunoSEQ multiplex PCR, and TCRdb kept only the in-frame ones, dropping some. The data show 150,000 to 200,000 clones, with just over 90% seen just once and 3.9% held by the top ten. Here the sequenced sample was peripheral blood, taken on day 0 of AZD1222 vaccination. The origin of the receptors is an adult in good health. CDR3s include the opening cysteine and the closing phenylalanine or tryptophan. D genes are given only for firm matches. Some rows have no size entry. The others give once, few or many, or a class for an expanded clone.

J gene: TRBJ1-5; D gene: TRBD1; clone size: .; V gene: TRBV27; CDR3 protein: CASSPGRQGDQPQHF; CDR3 DNA: TGTGCCAGCAGTCCGGGCCGACAGGGGGATCAGCCCCAGCATTTT
J gene: TRBJ2-2; D gene: .; clone size: once; V gene: TRBV14; CDR3 protein: CATSYRTGELFF; CDR3 DNA: TGTGCCACCTCCTACCGGACCGGGGAGCTGTTTTTT
J gene: TRBJ1-1; D gene: .; clone size: .; V gene: TRBV4-1; CDR3 protein: CASSTPGTSNTEAFF; CDR3 DNA: TGCGCCAGCAGCACACCCGGGACCTCAAACACTGAAGCTTTCTTT
J gene: TRBJ2-2; D gene: .; clone size: .; V gene: TRBV27; CDR3 protein: CASSFGRGDTGELFF; CDR3 DNA: TGTGCCAGCAGTTTCGGGAGAGGGGACACCGGGGAGCTGTTTTTT
J gene: TRBJ1-5; D gene: .; clone size: .; V gene: TRBV19; CDR3 protein: CASTAGEGLSNQPQHF; CDR3 DNA: TGTGCCAGTACCGCGGGGGAAGGGTTGAGCAATCAGCCCCAGCATTTT
J gene: TRBJ2-5; D gene: TRBD2; clone size: .; V gene: TRBV9; CDR3 protein: CASSPHGGGAGETQYF; CDR3 DNA: TGTGCCAGCAGCCCCCACGGCGGGGGGGCCGGAGAGACCCAGTACTTC
J gene: TRBJ2-2; D gene: .; clone size: .; V gene: TRBV3-1/TRBV3-2; CDR3 protein: CASSQGDLGPTGELFF; CDR3 DNA: TGTGCCAGCAGCCAAGGGGACTTAGGCCCCACCGGGGAGCTGTTTTTT
J gene: TRBJ1-4; D gene: .; clone size: .; V gene: TRBV7-8; CDR3 protein: CASSSSGVPTNEKLFF; CDR3 DNA: TGTGCCAGCAGCTCATCAGGGGTCCCAACTAATGAAAAACTGTTTTTT
J gene: TRBJ2-3; D gene: .; clone size: .; V gene: TRBV11-3; CDR3 protein: CASSLRRTDTQYF; CDR3 DNA: TGTGCCAGCAGCTTAAGGCGCACAGATACGCAGTATTTT
J gene: TRBJ2-4; D gene: .; clone size: .; V gene: TRBV5-1; CDR3 protein: CASSLGTNIQYF; CDR3 DNA: TGCGCCAGCAGCTTGGGGACGAACATTCAGTACTTC
J gene: TRBJ1-2; D gene: .; clone size: .; V gene: TRBV7-2; CDR3 protein: CASSLAAGNDGYTF; CDR3 DNA: TGTGCCAGCAGCTTAGCGGCCGGGAACGATGGCTACACCTTC
J gene: TRBJ1-1; D gene: TRBD1; clone size: .; V gene: TRBV6-5; CDR3 protein: CASSPLPDRAFEAFF; CDR3 DNA: TGTGCCAGCAGCCCACTTCCGGACAGGGCTTTTGAAGCTTTCTTT
J gene: TRBJ2-1; D gene: .; clone size: .; V gene: TRBV12-3/TRBV12-4; CDR3 protein: CASSLAEQGQFF; CDR3 DNA: TGTGCCAGCAGTTTAGCTGAACAGGGGCAGTTCTTC
J gene: TRBJ2-2; D gene: .; clone size: .; V gene: TRBV19; CDR3 protein: CASSIAVNTGELFF; CDR3 DNA: TGTGCCAGTAGTATCGCTGTGAACACCGGGGAGCTGTTTTTT
J gene: TRBJ1-2; D gene: .; clone size: .; V gene: TRBV16; CDR3 protein: CASSQSGQGMNGYTF; CDR3 DNA: TGTGCCAGCAGCCAATCGGGGCAGGGCATGAATGGCTACACCTTC
J gene: TRBJ2-2; D gene: .; clone size: .; V gene: TRBV29-1; CDR3 protein: CSAWTRVAGELFF; CDR3 DNA: TGCAGCGCTTGGACGAGAGTGGCCGGGGAGCTGTTTTTT
J gene: TRBJ1-1; D gene: .; clone size: .; V gene: TRBV7-9; CDR3 protein: CASSVSSGGTEAFF; CDR3 DNA: TGTGCCAGCAGCGTGTCCAGCGGGGGGACTGAAGCTTTCTTT
J gene: TRBJ1-4; D gene: .; clone size: .; V gene: TRBV11-3; CDR3 protein: CASSLDQDRTTNEKLFF; CDR3 DNA: TGTGCCAGCAGCTTAGATCAAGACAGGACAACTAATGAAAAACTGTTTTTT
J gene: TRBJ2-3; D gene: .; clone size: once; V gene: TRBV24-1; CDR3 protein: CATSDSSTDTQYF; CDR3 DNA: TGTGCCACCAGTGATTCCTCCACAGATACGCAGTATTTT
J gene: TRBJ1-2; D gene: TRBD1; clone size: .; V gene: TRBV18; CDR3 protein: CASSRDGDRNGYTF; CDR3 DNA: TGTGCCAGCTCCCGGGATGGGGACAGAAATGGCTACACCTTC
J gene: TRBJ2-5; D gene: TRBD1; clone size: .; V gene: TRBV6-6; CDR3 protein: CASSYSTGLETQYF; CDR3 DNA: TGTGCCAGCAGTTACTCGACAGGGTTGGAGACCCAGTACTTC
J gene: TRBJ2-5; D gene: .; clone size: .; V gene: TRBV21-1; CDR3 protein: CASSIGRGSPQETQYF; CDR3 DNA: TGTGCCAGCAGCATAGGACGGGGTAGTCCCCAAGAGACCCAGTACTTC
J gene: TRBJ1-5; D gene: .; clone size: .; V gene: TRBV12-3/TRBV12-4; CDR3 protein: CASSSGQPQHF; CDR3 DNA: TGTGCCAGCAGTTCCGGGCAGCCCCAGCATTTT
J gene: TRBJ1-2; D gene: .; clone size: .; V gene: TRBV6-5; CDR3 protein: CASRRGSGYTF; CDR3 DNA: TGTGCCAGCAGAAGGGGAAGTGGCTACACCTTC
J gene: TRBJ1-2; D gene: .; clone size: .; V gene: TRBV18; CDR3 protein: CASSPSWEIYGYTF; CDR3 DNA: TGTGCCAGCTCACCATCGTGGGAGATCTATGGCTACACCTTC
J gene: TRBJ2-7; D gene: .; clone size: .; V gene: TRBV5-1; CDR3 protein: CASSLAARKGYEQYF; CDR3 DNA: TGCGCCAGCAGCTTGGCCGCCAGAAAAGGATACGAGCAGTACTTC
J gene: TRBJ1-4; D gene: TRBD1; clone size: once; V gene: TRBV9; CDR3 protein: CASSARTGQGEKLFF; CDR3 DNA: TGTGCCAGCAGCGCCCGGACAGGCCAAGGGGAAAAACTGTTTTTT
J gene: TRBJ1-3; D gene: TRBD1; clone size: .; V gene: TRBV7-8; CDR3 protein: CASSLRQGSGNTIYF; CDR3 DNA: TGTGCCAGCAGCTTGCGACAGGGCTCTGGAAACACCATATATTTT
J gene: TRBJ2-3; D gene: .; clone size: once; V gene: TRBV5-5; CDR3 protein: CASSSTIATPPSTDTQYF; CDR3 DNA: TGTGCCAGCAGCTCCACTATAGCTACGCCCCCCTCCACAGATACGCAGTATTTT
J gene: TRBJ2-6; D gene: TRBD2; clone size: once; V gene: TRBV2; CDR3 protein: CASREWTSGGLPGANVLTF; CDR3 DNA: TGTGCCAGCAGAGAATGGACTAGCGGGGGACTCCCGGGGGCCAACGTCCTGACTTTC
J gene: TRBJ2-5; D gene: .; clone size: .; V gene: TRBV3-1/TRBV3-2; CDR3 protein: CASSPSGTPATQYF; CDR3 DNA: TGTGCCAGCAGCCCCTCGGGAACCCCGGCGACCCAGTACTTC
J gene: TRBJ1-5; D gene: .; clone size: .; V gene: TRBV2; CDR3 protein: CASSESGGPQPQHF; CDR3 DNA: TGTGCCAGCAGTGAATCGGGGGGCCCTCAGCCCCAGCATTTT
J gene: TRBJ2-1; D gene: .; clone size: .; V gene: TRBV27; CDR3 protein: CASSYWGGADNEQFF; CDR3 DNA: TGTGCCAGCAGCTACTGGGGGGGCGCCGACAATGAGCAGTTCTTC
J gene: TRBJ2-1; D gene: .; clone size: .; V gene: TRBV11-3; CDR3 protein: CASSHGTNNEQFF; CDR3 DNA: TGTGCCAGCAGCCACGGGACCAACAATGAGCAGTTCTTC
J gene: TRBJ2-1; D gene: TRBD1; clone size: .; V gene: TRBV24-1; CDR3 protein: CATSPGQGEFEQFF; CDR3 DNA: TGTGCCACCAGCCCGGGACAGGGGGAGTTTGAGCAGTTCTTC
J gene: TRBJ2-5; D gene: .; clone size: once; V gene: TRBV29-1; CDR3 protein: CSVPLADQETQYF; CDR3 DNA: TGCAGCGTTCCTTTAGCGGACCAAGAGACCCAGTACTTC
J gene: TRBJ2-3; D gene: .; clone size: .; V gene: TRBV6-5; CDR3 protein: CASSYGKSTDTQYF; CDR3 DNA: TGTGCCAGCAGTTACGGGAAAAGCACAGATACGCAGTATTTT
J gene: TRBJ1-5; D gene: TRBD1; clone size: .; V gene: TRBV2; CDR3 protein: CASSLGQPNQPQHF; CDR3 DNA: TGTGCCAGCAGCCTGGGACAGCCCAATCAGCCCCAGCATTTT
J gene: TRBJ2-2; D gene: .; clone size: .; V gene: TRBV3-1/TRBV3-2; CDR3 protein: CASSLLRELFF; CDR3 DNA: TGTGCCAGCAGCCTTCTGAGGGAGCTGTTTTTT
J gene: TRBJ1-2; D gene: .; clone size: .; V gene: TRBV15; CDR3 protein: CATSRDEEYGYTF; CDR3 DNA: TGTGCCACCAGCAGAGATGAGGAATATGGCTACACCTTC
J gene: TRBJ1-4; D gene: .; clone size: .; V gene: TRBV7-9; CDR3 protein: CASSLELTEKLFF; CDR3 DNA: TGTGCCAGCAGCTTAGAGTTGACGGAAAAACTGTTTTTT
J gene: TRBJ1-1; D gene: .; clone size: .; V gene: TRBV10-2; CDR3 protein: CASTSTGGGTEAFF; CDR3 DNA: TGCGCCAGCACTTCTACCGGCGGAGGCACTGAAGCTTTCTTT
J gene: TRBJ1-3; D gene: .; clone size: .; V gene: TRBV4-1; CDR3 protein: CASSPRTAGNTIYF; CDR3 DNA: TGCGCCAGCAGCCCCCGGACAGCCGGAAACACCATATATTTT
J gene: TRBJ1-3; D gene: .; clone size: .; V gene: TRBV10-3; CDR3 protein: CAISELWDISGNTIYF; CDR3 DNA: TGTGCCATCAGTGAGCTATGGGACATCTCTGGAAACACCATATATTTT
J gene: TRBJ2-7; D gene: .; clone size: .; V gene: TRBV7-2; CDR3 protein: CASSEQGGEQYF; CDR3 DNA: TGTGCCAGCAGCGAACAGGGTGGCGAGCAGTACTTC
J gene: TRBJ1-1; D gene: .; clone size: .; V gene: TRBV7-2; CDR3 protein: CASSLEGLAFF; CDR3 DNA: TGTGCCAGCAGCTTAGAAGGTTTGGCTTTCTTT
J gene: TRBJ1-1; D gene: .; clone size: .; V gene: TRBV5-1; CDR3 protein: CASSLAPDSYTEAFF; CDR3 DNA: TGCGCCAGCAGCTTAGCCCCCGACAGTTACACTGAAGCTTTCTTT
J gene: TRBJ1-4; D gene: TRBD1; clone size: .; V gene: TRBV7-9; CDR3 protein: CASSSRQGTNEKLFF; CDR3 DNA: TGTGCCAGCAGCTCTAGACAGGGAACTAATGAAAAACTGTTTTTT
J gene: TRBJ1-2; D gene: TRBD1; clone size: .; V gene: TRBV7-9; CDR3 protein: CASSHAGTGNYGYTF; CDR3 DNA: TGTGCCAGCAGCCACGCCGGGACAGGGAACTATGGCTACACCTTC
J gene: TRBJ1-5; D gene: .; clone size: .; V gene: TRBV19; CDR3 protein: CASSILTGSSQPQHF; CDR3 DNA: TGTGCCAGTAGTATCCTCACAGGGTCGAGTCAGCCCCAGCATTTT
J gene: TRBJ2-3; D gene: TRBD2; clone size: .; V gene: TRBV7-9; CDR3 protein: CASSLGLAGVPDTQYF; CDR3 DNA: TGTGCCAGCAGCTTAGGTCTAGCGGGGGTCCCAGATACGCAGTATTTT
J gene: TRBJ2-7; D gene: .; clone size: .; V gene: TRBV19; CDR3 protein: CASSNSGTPGLEQYF; CDR3 DNA: TGTGCCAGTAGTAACTCCGGGACCCCGGGGCTCGAGCAGTACTTC
J gene: TRBJ2-5; D gene: .; clone size: .; V gene: TRBV14; CDR3 protein: CASSAVWETQYF; CDR3 DNA: TGTGCCAGCAGCGCCGTTTGGGAGACCCAGTACTTC